The clone carrying this TCR beta chain was detected a few times. Its antigen is not known. Per germline, CDR1 MRHNA and CDR2 SNTAGT. The V gene end was trimmed by 5 bases and the J gene end by 0 bases; junction bases not matched to a gene: 0. This CDR3 has 14 residues. This specimen comes from a study of OX40 agonist ivuxolimab in advanced cancers. General study findings and limits: Certain nonresponding patients likewise had low normalized T-cell clonal expansion. Partly responding patients at 0.1-3.0 mg/kg showed some of the smallest clonal expansion.

Clones were sequenced by immunoSEQ multiplex PCR, and TCRdb holds only the in-frame ones, with some missing. The data show about 100,000 clones, with roughly 80% seen just once and around 5% held by the top ten. The starting material was CD4+ or CD8+ T cells sorted from blood, obtained in a trial of the OX40 agonist ivuxolimab. The origin of this receptor is an adult with an advanced solid tumor such as melanoma, head and neck, liver or kidney cancer. The gene calls are TRBV6-4 and TRBJ2-3; 9 nucleotides match TRBD2. CDR3 protein: CASSSGRSTDTQYF. The CDR3 nucleotides read TGTGCCAGCAGTAGCGGGAGGAGCACAGATACGCAGTATTTT.